Shown below are 20 T cell receptor beta chains from a single sample sequenced in a study of T cell repertoires in cytomegalovirus infection. TCRdb re-called the reads with MiXCR, one entry per CDR3 protein. The sample carries approximately 550,000 distinct CDR3 sequences, 16% recorded once. The specimen was CD8+ T cells from PBMCs. The receptors derive from a human donor in good health (CMV status not recorded). Some clones in this sample may be carry-over from other donors' samples.

This clonotype was seen a few times. The chain has TRBV6-1 and TRBJ2-7; D may match TRBD1 or TRBD2 (5 bases each). Germline-derived CDR1 and CDR2 are MNHNS and SASEGT. The CDR3 extends over 16 amino acids. V lost 8 bases to trimming and J lost 3 bases, with 23 bases between them. The CDR3 reads CASLHSQGPEVYEQYF. CDR3 sequence (DNA): TGTGCCAGCCTCCATTCCCAGGGACCCGAGGTCTACGAGCAGTACTTC.

This clonotype came up many times. The CDR3 reads CASSLSREQYF. CDR3 coding DNA: TGTGCCAGCAGCTTAAGTAGGGAGCAGTACTTC. The gene calls are TRBV7-9 and TRBJ2-7; D remains ambiguous. Germline assignment: CDR1 SEHNR and CDR2 FQNEAQ (reference sequence). This CDR3 contains 11 residues. V lost 2 bases and J 7 bases, leaving 6 bases between the germline ends.

Only a few counts were recorded for this clonotype. V is TRBV3-1 and J is TRBJ2-1, with 8 bases lining up with TRBD2. Per the germline V gene, CDR1 is LGHDT and CDR2 is YNNKEL (reference sequence). V shed 0 bases and J 8 bases; nucleotides not matched to a gene: 9. This CDR3 spans 16 amino acids. The CDR3 region is CASSQDSSGSEDEQFF. Here the CDR3 DNA reads TGTGCCAGCAGCCAAGATTCGAGCGGGAGTGAGGATGAGCAGTTCTTC.

The genes are TRBV7-9 and TRBJ1-4; TRBD1 matches at 9 bases. The CDR3 consists of 15 residues. Germline V gene data show CDR1 as SEHNR and CDR2 as FQNEAQ (reference sequence). The ends lost 5 bases at V and 7 bases at J; junction bases unmatched: 8. For the CDR3, the DNA is TGTGCCAGCAGCGCACCGGGACAGGGCAGTGAAAAACTGTTTTTT. This codes for CASSAPGQGSEKLFF.

The CDR3 DNA is TGTGCCAGCAGCTTATTCCTATGTGTCCAGCCGACCACGAGCTCCTACGAGCAGTACTTC. It encodes CASSLFLCVQPTTSSYEQYF. The gene calls are TRBV11-3 and TRBJ2-7; D gene ambiguous. Per the germline V gene, CDR1 is SGHNT and CDR2 is YENEEA. CDR3 length: 20 residues. With 2 bases removed from V and 0 bases from J, the gap between germline ends came to 26 bases. Combining the CDR3 with reference TRBV11-3 and TRBJ2-7 gives the whole variable domain EAGVVQSPRYKIIEKKQPVAFWCNPISGHNTLYWYLQNLGQGPELLIRYENEEAVDDSQLPKDRFSAERLKGVDSTLKIQPAELGDSAVYLCASSLFLCVQPTTSSYEQYFGPGTRLTVT.

This clonotype was observed at least ten times. This chain connects TRBV24-1 to TRBJ2-3; D is possibly TRBD2 (6 bases). Germline CDR1 is KGHDR and CDR2 is SFDVKD. V was pared by 5 bases and J by 3 bases, with 23 bases between. This CDR3 contains 18 residues. The CDR3 nucleotides read TGTGCCACCAGTGCTAGCGTCACAAGTGGCAGGGTAACAGATACGCAGTATTTT. Protein sequence: CATSASVTSGRVTDTQYF.

Comments on this clonotype: With a much larger clone just one base away, this may be a read error. V gene TRBV6-2 or TRBV6-3 combines with J gene TRBJ1-1, with 9 nucleotides matching TRBD1. In germline, CDR1 is MNHEY, CDR2 SVGEGT. The CDR3 totals 14 residues. In nucleotides, the CDR3 is TGTGACAGCAGTCCCCAACAGGGGGCCACTGAAGCTTTCTTT. This gives the protein CDSSPQQGATEAFF.

In this sample, this clonotype turned up many times. V is TRBV27 and J is TRBJ1-1; 9 nucleotides agree with TRBD1. CDR3 size: 14 residues. Per the germline V gene, CDR1 is MNHEY and CDR2 is SMNVEV (reference sequence). V lost 6 bases, J lost 4 bases, and 6 bases stayed unmatched. The CDR3 region has the DNA TGTGCCAGCAGGACGGACAGGGGAGCCACTGAAGCTTTCTTT. Translated, it gives CASRTDRGATEAFF.

This clonotype was seen repeatedly, ten times or more. The genes are TRBV6-4 and TRBJ2-1; no clear D. The length of the CDR3 is 13 residues. V lost 6 bases and J lost 9, with 15 bases in between. In germline, CDR1 is MRHNA, CDR2 SNTAGT. Here the CDR3 reads CASRYRVYPEQFF. For the CDR3, the DNA is TGTGCCAGCAGATACCGGGTCTACCCTGAGCAGTTCTTC.

The chain is built from TRBV9 and TRBJ2-5, with D tentatively TRBD2 (6 bases). Trimming cost V 0 bases and J 2 bases, with 11 bases left between them. The CDR3 runs 15 residues. Germline V lookup: CDR1 SGDLS, CDR2 YYNGEE. CDR3 sequence reads: CASSVDGSPQETQYF. The CDR3, as DNA: TGTGCCAGCAGCGTAGACGGGAGTCCTCAAGAGACCCAGTACTTC. Based on the CDR3 plus reference TRBV9 and TRBJ2-5, the full variable domain is DSGVTQTPKHLITATGQRVTLRCSPRSGDLSVYWYQQSLDQGLQFLIQYYNGEERAKGNILERFSAQQFPDLHSELNLSSLELGDSALYFCASSVDGSPQETQYFGPGTRLLVL.

This clonotype has a handful of counts. The rearrangement uses TRBV2 and TRBJ2-7; the match to TRBD2 covers 8 bases. Per germline, CDR1 SNHLY and CDR2 FYNNEI. The CDR3 runs to 13 residues. V was clipped by 7 bases and J by 3 bases; unmatched bases: 5. CDR3 in DNA: TGTGCCAGCAACGGCGGGGGGCTCTACGAGCAGTACTTC. Its translation is CASNGGGLYEQYF. Looking up the rest from reference TRBV2 and TRBJ2-7 gives the full variable domain: EPEVTQTPSHQVTQMGQEVILRCVPISNHLYFYWYRQILGQKVEFLVSFYNNEISEKSEIFDDQFSVERPDGSNFTLKIRSTKLEDSAMYFCASNGGGLYEQYFGPGTRLTVT.

The rearrangement uses TRBV4-1 and TRBJ1-1; 7 bases match TRBD1. V lost 5 bases, J lost 1 base, and 4 bases stayed unmatched. Germline CDR1 is MGHRA and CDR2 is YSYEKL. The CDR3 is made up of 14 amino acids. The CDR3 region is CASSFRDRNTEAFF. The CDR3 nucleotides read TGCGCCAGCAGCTTCCGGGACAGGAACACTGAAGCTTTCTTT.

This chain connects TRBV13 to TRBJ1-3; tentatively, D is TRBD1 (6 bases). This CDR3 region has 17 residues. Germline V CDR1 and CDR2: PRHDT, FYEKMQ (reference sequence). The germline V and J ends were trimmed by 0 bases and 11 bases, with 23 bases remaining between them. CDR3 loop: CASSLGRTFQGSGAIYF. The CDR3 DNA reads as TGTGCCAGCAGCTTAGGGCGGACATTTCAAGGATCAGGGGCCATATATTTT.

This clonotype has at least ten counts. The V call is TRBV10-3, the J call TRBJ2-5; 7 bases agree with TRBD1. The CDR3 extends over 14 amino acids. CDR1 and CDR2 from the germline V gene are ENHRY and SYGVKD. With V trimmed by 6 bases and J by 5 bases, 9 bases remained unmatched. CDR3 DNA sequence: TGTGCCATCAGCCAGACAGGGAGAGGCGAGACCCAGTACTTC. Protein product: CAISQTGRGETQYF.

The chain joins TRBV4-1 to TRBJ2-7; 9 nucleotides match TRBD1. Germline loops: CDR1 MGHRA, CDR2 YSYEKL. There are 17 residues in the CDR3. V lost 1 base and J lost 3; bases outside the gene matches: 10. The CDR3 DNA reads TGCGCCAGCAGCCAAGCCCTGGTGCGGGACAGGGTCTACGAGCAGTACTTC. Translating it yields CASSQALVRDRVYEQYF.

This clonotype has a handful of counts. The V gene is TRBV28, the J gene TRBJ1-1; D remains unclear. Trimming stripped 5 bases from V and 7 bases from J, with 14 bases between. The CDR3 totals 13 residues. The germline CDR1 and CDR2 sequences are MDHEN and SYDVKM. The CDR3 nucleotides read TGTGCCAGCAGTCCCCCCTTAGGAGGTGAAGCTTTCTTT. Translated: CASSPPLGGEAFF.

A word on this clonotype: The junction shows a germline mismatch at one end, possibly a read error. This chain connects TRBV11-2 to TRBJ2-1; D is ambiguous. CDR3 length: 16 residues. CDR1 and CDR2 from the germline V gene are SGHAT and FQNNGV. The CDR3 DNA sequence: TGTGCAAGCAGCTTCATGTTTGTGGGATCATACAATGATCAGTTCTTC. This translates into CASSFMFVGSYNDQFF.

This clonotype was observed at least ten times. This chain uses TRBV7-8 with TRBJ2-1; 8 nucleotides align to TRBD2. This CDR3 has 15 residues. Germline loops: CDR1 SGHVS, CDR2 FQNEAQ. The ends lost 4 bases at V and 0 bases at J; junction bases unmatched: 2. CDR3 in amino acids: CASSSTSGSYNEQFF. Written as DNA, the CDR3 is TGTGCCAGCAGCTCCACTAGCGGCTCCTACAATGAGCAGTTCTTC.

V is TRBV5-4 and J is TRBJ1-2; maybe TRBD1 (5 bases). V was trimmed by 0 bases and J by 7 bases, leaving 16 bases between them. The CDR3 spans 15 residues. Germline V gene data show CDR1 as SGHNT and CDR2 as YYREEE (reference sequence). The CDR3 is CASSLGRDSRGGYTF. Written as DNA, the CDR3 is TGTGCCAGCAGCTTGGGCCGGGACTCCCGCGGTGGCTACACCTTC. The full variable domain, with the rest looked up from reference TRBV5-4 and TRBJ1-2, is ETGVTQSPTHLIKTRGQQVTLRCSSQSGHNTVSWYQQALGQGPQFIFQYYREEENGRGNFPPRFSGLQFPNYSSELNVNALELDDSALYLCASSLGRDSRGGYTFGSGTRLTVV.

This clonotype appeared many times. The chain recombines TRBV7-9 with TRBJ2-3; D possibly uses TRBD1 or TRBD2 (5 bases each). This CDR3 is built from 16 residues. Germline CDR1 SEHNR, CDR2 FQNEAQ (reference sequence). Trimming stripped 5 bases from V and 2 bases from J, with 17 bases between. The CDR3 here is CASSLKRGVITDTQYF. The CDR3 DNA is TGTGCCAGCAGCCTAAAGAGGGGCGTTATCACAGATACGCAGTATTTT.